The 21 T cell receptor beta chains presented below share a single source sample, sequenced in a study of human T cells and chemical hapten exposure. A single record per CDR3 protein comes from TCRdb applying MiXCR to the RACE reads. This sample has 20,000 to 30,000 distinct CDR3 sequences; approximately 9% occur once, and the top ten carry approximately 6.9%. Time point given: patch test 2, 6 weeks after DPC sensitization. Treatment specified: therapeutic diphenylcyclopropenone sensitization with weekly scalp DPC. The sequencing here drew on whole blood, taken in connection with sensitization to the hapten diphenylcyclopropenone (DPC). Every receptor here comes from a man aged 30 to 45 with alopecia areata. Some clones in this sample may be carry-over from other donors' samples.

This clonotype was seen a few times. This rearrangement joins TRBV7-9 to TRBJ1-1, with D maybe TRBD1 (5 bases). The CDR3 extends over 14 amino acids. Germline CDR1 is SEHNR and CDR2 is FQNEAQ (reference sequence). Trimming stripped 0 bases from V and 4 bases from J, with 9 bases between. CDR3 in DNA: TGTGCCAGCAGCTTAGCCCCGGGACTCACTGAAGCTTTCTTT. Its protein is CASSLAPGLTEAFF.

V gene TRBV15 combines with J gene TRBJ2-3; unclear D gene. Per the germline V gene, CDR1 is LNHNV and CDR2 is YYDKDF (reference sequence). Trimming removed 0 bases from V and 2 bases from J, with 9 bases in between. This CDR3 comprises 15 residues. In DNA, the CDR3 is TGTGCCACCAGCAGAGATAGGCCAGACACAGATACGCAGTATTTT. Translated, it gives CATSRDRPDTDTQYF.

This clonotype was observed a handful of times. CDR3 nucleotides: TGCAGCGTTGAACCCCTCTCGGGGGGAGAAAAACTGTTTTTT. As protein: CSVEPLSGGEKLFF. The chain recombines TRBV29-1 with TRBJ1-4, with a possible D match to TRBD1 (5 bases). The CDR3 is 14 residues long. V lost 2 bases and J lost 8, with 15 bases in between. Germline CDR1 reads SQVTM; CDR2 reads ANQGSEA.

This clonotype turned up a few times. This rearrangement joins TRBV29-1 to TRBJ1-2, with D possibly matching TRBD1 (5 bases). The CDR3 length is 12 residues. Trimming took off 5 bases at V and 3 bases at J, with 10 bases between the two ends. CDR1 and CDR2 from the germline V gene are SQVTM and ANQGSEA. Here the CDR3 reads CSVHQGDYGYTF. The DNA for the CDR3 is TGCAGCGTTCACCAGGGAGACTATGGCTACACCTTC.

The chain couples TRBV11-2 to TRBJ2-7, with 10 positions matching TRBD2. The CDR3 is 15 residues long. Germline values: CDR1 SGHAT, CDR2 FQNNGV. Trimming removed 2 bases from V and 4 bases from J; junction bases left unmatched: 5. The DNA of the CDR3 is TGTGCCAGCAGCTTATTTAGCGGGAGGACATACGAGCAGTACTTC. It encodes CASSLFSGRTYEQYF. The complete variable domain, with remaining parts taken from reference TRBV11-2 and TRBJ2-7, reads EAGVAQSPRYKIIEKRQSVAFWCNPISGHATLYWYQQILGQGPKLLIQFQNNGVVDDSQLPKDRFSAERLKGVDSTLKIQPAKLEDSAVYLCASSLFSGRTYEQYFGPGTRLTVT.

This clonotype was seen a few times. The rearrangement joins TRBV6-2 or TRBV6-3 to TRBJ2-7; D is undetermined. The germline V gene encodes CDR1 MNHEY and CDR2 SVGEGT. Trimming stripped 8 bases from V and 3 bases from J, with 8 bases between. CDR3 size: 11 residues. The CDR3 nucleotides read TGTGCCAGCGCGTTCTTCTACGAGCAGTACTTC. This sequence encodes CASAFFYEQYF.

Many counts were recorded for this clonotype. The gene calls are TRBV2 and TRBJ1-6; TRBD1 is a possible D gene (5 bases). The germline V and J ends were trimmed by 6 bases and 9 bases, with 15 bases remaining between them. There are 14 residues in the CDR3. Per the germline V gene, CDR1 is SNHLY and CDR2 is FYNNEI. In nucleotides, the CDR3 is TGTGCCAGCAGGCCCGGGACTGCCGCTTCACCCCTCCACTTT. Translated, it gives CASRPGTAASPLHF.

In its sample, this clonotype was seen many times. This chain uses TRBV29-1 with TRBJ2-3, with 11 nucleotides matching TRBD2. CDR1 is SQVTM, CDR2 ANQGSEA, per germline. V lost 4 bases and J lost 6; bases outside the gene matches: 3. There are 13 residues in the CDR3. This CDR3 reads CSVVAGGPDTQYF. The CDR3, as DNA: TGCAGCGTTGTAGCGGGGGGGCCTGATACGCAGTATTTT.

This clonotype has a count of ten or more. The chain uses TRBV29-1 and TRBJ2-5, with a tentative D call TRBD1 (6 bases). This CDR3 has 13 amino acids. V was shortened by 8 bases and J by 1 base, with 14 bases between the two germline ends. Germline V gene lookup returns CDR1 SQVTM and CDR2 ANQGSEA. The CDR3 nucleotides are TGCAGCACTCGCAGGGGTTCCCAAGAGACCCAGTACTTC. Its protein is CSTRRGSQETQYF.

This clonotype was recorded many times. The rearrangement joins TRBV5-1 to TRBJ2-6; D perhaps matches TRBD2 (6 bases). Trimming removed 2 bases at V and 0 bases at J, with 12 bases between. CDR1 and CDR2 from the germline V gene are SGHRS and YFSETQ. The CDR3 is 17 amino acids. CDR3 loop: CASSLPSDISGANVLTF. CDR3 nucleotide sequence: TGCGCCAGCAGCTTACCTAGCGATATCTCTGGGGCCAACGTCCTGACTTTC.

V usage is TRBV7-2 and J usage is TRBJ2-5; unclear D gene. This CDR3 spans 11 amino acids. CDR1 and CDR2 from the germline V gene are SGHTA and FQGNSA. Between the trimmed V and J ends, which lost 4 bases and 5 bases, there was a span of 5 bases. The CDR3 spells CASSSKETQYF. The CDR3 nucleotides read TGTGCCAGCAGCTCTAAGGAGACCCAGTACTTC.

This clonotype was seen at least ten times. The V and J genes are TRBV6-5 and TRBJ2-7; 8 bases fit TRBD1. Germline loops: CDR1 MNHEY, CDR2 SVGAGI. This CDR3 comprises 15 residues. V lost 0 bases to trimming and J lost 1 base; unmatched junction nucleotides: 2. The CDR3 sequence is CASSYSTGGSYEQYF. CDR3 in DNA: TGTGCCAGCAGTTACTCCACAGGGGGTTCCTACGAGCAGTACTTC.

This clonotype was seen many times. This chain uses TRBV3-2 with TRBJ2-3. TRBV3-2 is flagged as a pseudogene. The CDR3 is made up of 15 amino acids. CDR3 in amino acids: CASSQDPRWPDTQYF. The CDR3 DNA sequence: TGTGCCAGCAGCCAAGATCCGCGGTGGCCAGATACGCAGTATTTT.

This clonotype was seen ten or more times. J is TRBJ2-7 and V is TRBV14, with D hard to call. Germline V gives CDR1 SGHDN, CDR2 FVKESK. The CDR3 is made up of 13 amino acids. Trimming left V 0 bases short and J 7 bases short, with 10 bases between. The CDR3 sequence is CASSQDRAGEQYF. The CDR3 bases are TGTGCCAGCAGCCAAGATCGAGCAGGAGAGCAGTACTTC.

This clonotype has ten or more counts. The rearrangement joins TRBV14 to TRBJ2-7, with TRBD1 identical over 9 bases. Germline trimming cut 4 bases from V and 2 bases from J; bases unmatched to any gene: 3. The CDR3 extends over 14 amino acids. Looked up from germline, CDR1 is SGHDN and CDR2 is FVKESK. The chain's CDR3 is CASSPGTGPYEQYF. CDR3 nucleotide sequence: TGTGCCAGCAGCCCCGGGACAGGGCCCTACGAGCAGTACTTC.

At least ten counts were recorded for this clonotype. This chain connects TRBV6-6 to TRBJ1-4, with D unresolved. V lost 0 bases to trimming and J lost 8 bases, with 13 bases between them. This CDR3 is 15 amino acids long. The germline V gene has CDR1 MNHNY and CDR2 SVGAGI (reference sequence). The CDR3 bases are TGTGCCAGCAGTTACTCGATCGCTGGAGGGGAAAAACTGTTTTTT. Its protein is CASSYSIAGGEKLFF.

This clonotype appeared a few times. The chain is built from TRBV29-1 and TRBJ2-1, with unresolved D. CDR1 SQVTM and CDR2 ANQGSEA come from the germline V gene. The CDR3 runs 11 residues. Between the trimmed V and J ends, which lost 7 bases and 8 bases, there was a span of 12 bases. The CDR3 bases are TGCAGCGCTAGTAGATTGGATGAGCAGTTCTTC. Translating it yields CSASRLDEQFF.

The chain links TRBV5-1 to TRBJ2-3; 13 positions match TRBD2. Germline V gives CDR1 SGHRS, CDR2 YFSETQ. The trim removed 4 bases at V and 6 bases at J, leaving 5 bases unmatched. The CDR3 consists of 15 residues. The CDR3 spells CASSSTSGGADTQYF. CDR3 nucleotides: TGCGCCAGCAGCAGCACTAGCGGGGGGGCCGATACGCAGTATTTT.

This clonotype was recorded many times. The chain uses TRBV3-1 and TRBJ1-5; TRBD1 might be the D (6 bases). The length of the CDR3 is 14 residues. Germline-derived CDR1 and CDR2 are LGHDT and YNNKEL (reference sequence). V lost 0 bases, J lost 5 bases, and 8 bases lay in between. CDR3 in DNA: TGTGCCAGCAGCCAAGACAGGGGCTATCAGCCCCAGCATTTT. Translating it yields CASSQDRGYQPQHF.

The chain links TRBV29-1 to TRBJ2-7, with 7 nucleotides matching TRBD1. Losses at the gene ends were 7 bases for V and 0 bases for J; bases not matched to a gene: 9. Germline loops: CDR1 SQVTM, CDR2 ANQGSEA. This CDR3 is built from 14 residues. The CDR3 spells CSAGDSYSSYEQYF. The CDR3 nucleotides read TGCAGCGCCGGGGACAGCTATAGCTCCTACGAGCAGTACTTC.

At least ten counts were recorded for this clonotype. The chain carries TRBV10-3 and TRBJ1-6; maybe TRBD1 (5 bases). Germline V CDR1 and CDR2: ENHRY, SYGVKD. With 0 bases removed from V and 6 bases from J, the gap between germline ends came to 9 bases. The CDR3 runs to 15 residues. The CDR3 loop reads CAISESGDFNSPLHF. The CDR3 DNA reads TGTGCCATCAGTGAGTCGGGGGATTTTAATTCACCCCTCCACTTT.